This passage covers 19 T cell receptor beta chains from one sample sequenced in a study of blood T cell repertoires in COVID-19 (dated by TCRdb to between 2020 and 2021). To prepare the library, the immunoSEQ multiplex PCR assay was applied. Entries here come from immuneACCESS through TCRdb and include only in-frame sequences with V and J called. Some clones fail to appear in such tables; in the studies checked, an unresolved V gene covers under half of the shortfall, and the cause of the remainder is unknown. In all, the sample holds under 250,000 clones, and about four fifths of those were seen once. About 4% of the sample goes to the ten largest clones. The sample comprised peripheral blood. Every receptor here comes from a man aged 50 to 60 with acute or convalescent COVID-19.

The rearrangement joins TRBV5-1 to TRBJ1-1; TRBD1 is a possible D gene (6 bases). The CDR3 loop spans 14 amino acids. The germline V and J ends were trimmed by 0 bases and 6 bases, with 12 bases remaining between them. Germline assignment: CDR1 SGHRS and CDR2 YFSETQ. This CDR3 is CASSLGGKGAEAFF. The CDR3 DNA reads as TGCGCCAGCAGCTTGGGAGGGAAGGGGGCTGAAGCTTTCTTT.

The gene calls are TRBV7-9 and TRBJ1-6, with D perhaps TRBD1 (6 bases). The CDR3 is 15 amino acids. Trimming removed 5 bases from V and 7 bases from J, with 15 bases in between. Germline V gives CDR1 SEHNR, CDR2 FQNEAQ (reference sequence). For the CDR3, the DNA is TGTGCCAGCAGCCCAAGGACAGTTCCAAATTCACCCCTCCACTTT. The encoded protein is CASSPRTVPNSPLHF.

This rearrangement joins TRBV9 to TRBJ2-7, with 10 bases identical to TRBD1. The CDR3 has 13 amino acids. Germline V gene lookup returns CDR1 SGDLS and CDR2 YYNGEE. Germline trimming cut 4 bases from V and 6 bases from J; bases unmatched to any gene: 4. For the CDR3, the DNA is TGTGCCAGCAGCCCCAGGACAGGGGGCGAGCAGTACTTC. Translation: CASSPRTGGEQYF.

The rearrangement joins TRBV13 to TRBJ1-2; 7 bases match TRBD1. Trimming at V came to 4 bases and at J to 8 bases, leaving 16 bases not matched to a gene. The V gene's germline CDR1 is PRHDT and CDR2 FYEKMQ (reference sequence). CDR3 length: 16 amino acids. CDR3 sequence reads: CASSYKLLPTGQGYTF. CDR3 coding DNA: TGTGCCAGCAGCTACAAATTACTACCGACAGGGCAGGGCTACACCTTC.

V and J are TRBV3-1 (or the pseudogene TRBV3-2) and TRBJ1-1; D may be TRBD1 (6 bases). Germline lookup yields CDR1 LGHDT and CDR2 YNNKEL (reference sequence). The CDR3 runs to 14 residues. V shed 4 bases and J shed 1 base, with 10 bases lying between them. The DNA for the CDR3 is TGTGCCAGCAGCCTGACAGGCCAGAACACTGAAGCTTTCTTT. This codes for CASSLTGQNTEAFF.

The chain recombines TRBV7-2 with TRBJ2-7; the match to TRBD1 covers 10 bases. In germline, CDR1 is SGHTA, CDR2 FQGNSA. The CDR3 totals 15 residues. Trimming at V came to 4 bases and at J to 4 bases, leaving 7 bases not matched to a gene. In DNA, the CDR3 is TGTGCCAGCAGCTCCCGCCGGGACAGGGGTTACGAGCAGTACTTC. It yields the protein CASSSRRDRGYEQYF.

The V call is TRBV7-6, the J call TRBJ1-6, with D possibly being TRBD1 (5 bases). CDR1 SGHVS and CDR2 FNYEAQ come from the germline V gene. The CDR3 is 15 residues long. With 5 bases removed from V and 3 bases from J, the gap between germline ends came to 11 bases. The DNA for the CDR3 is TGTGCCAGCAGCGTACAGGACAACTATAATTCACCCCTCCACTTT. Translation gives CASSVQDNYNSPLHF.

This sequence joins TRBV6-1 and TRBJ1-1, with 9 bases identical to TRBD1. The CDR3 contains 15 residues. Trimming took 2 bases from V and 1 from J; bases not matched to a gene: 2. Germline V gene data show CDR1 as MNHNS and CDR2 as SASEGT. The DNA for the CDR3 is TGTGCCAGCAGTGAATGGACAGGGGCGAACACTGAAGCTTTCTTT. Residues: CASSEWTGANTEAFF.

The V and J genes are TRBV7-9 and TRBJ2-7, with a tentative D call TRBD1 (5 bases). The CDR3 is made up of 13 amino acids. V gave up 5 bases and J gave up 5 bases, with 13 bases separating them. Germline V gives CDR1 SEHNR, CDR2 FQNEAQ (reference sequence). The CDR3 spells CASSVARGHEQYF. CDR3 sequence (DNA): TGTGCCAGCAGCGTCGCAAGGGGCCACGAGCAGTACTTC.

The rearrangement joins TRBV7-9 to TRBJ1-1; D call uncertain. The germline V gene encodes CDR1 SEHNR and CDR2 FQNEAQ (reference sequence). The CDR3 spans 16 residues. V was clipped by 5 bases and J by 1 base, with 17 bases between them. This CDR3 reads CASSNSPGSQNTEAFF. CDR3 bases: TGTGCCAGCAGCAACTCTCCCGGGAGCCAGAACACTGAAGCTTTCTTT. The entire variable domain, with the rest obtained from reference TRBV7-9 and TRBJ1-1, is as follows: DTGVSQNPRHKITKRGQNVTFRCDPISEHNRLYWYRQTLGQGPEFLTYFQNEAQLEKSRLLSDRFSAERPKGSFSTLEIQRTEQGDSAMYLCASSNSPGSQNTEAFFGQGTRLTVV.

Regarding this clone: Germline is not matched at one junction end, which may reflect a read error. This sequence joins TRBV7-7 and TRBJ2-7, with D possibly TRBD2 on 5 matching bases. Germline V lookup: CDR1 SSHAT, CDR2 FNYEAQ (reference sequence). The CDR3 contains 13 residues. CDR3 sequence: CASSLATDYEQYF. CDR3 sequence (DNA): TGTGCTAGCAGCTTAGCGACTGATTACGAGCAGTACTTC.

The chain is built from TRBV24-1 and TRBJ2-7, with D hard to call. Germline CDR1 reads KGHDR; CDR2 reads SFDVKD. This CDR3 has 12 amino acids. Trimming shortened V by 6 bases and J by 5 bases, and 10 bases separated the two germline ends. The CDR3 sequence is CATSLGSNEQYF. Written as DNA, the CDR3 is TGTGCCACCAGTCTGGGCAGTAACGAGCAGTACTTC.

The chain has TRBV27 and TRBJ1-5; D might be TRBD1 (6 bases). The CDR3 extends over 14 amino acids. V shed 5 bases and J shed 11 bases, with 19 bases lying between them. Germline CDR1 reads MNHEY; CDR2 reads SMNVEV (reference sequence). The CDR3 sequence: CASSKNFGTPTQHF. The CDR3 DNA sequence: TGTGCCAGCAGTAAAAACTTCGGGACACCGACCCAGCATTTT.

This chain joins TRBV27 and TRBJ2-3, with 9 positions matching TRBD1. V lost 4 bases to trimming and J lost 6 bases; unmatched junction nucleotides: 2. The germline CDR1 and CDR2 sequences are MNHEY and SMNVEV (reference sequence). The CDR3 loop spans 13 amino acids. The CDR3 loop is CASSWTGADTQYF. The CDR3 DNA reads as TGTGCCAGCAGTTGGACAGGGGCCGATACGCAGTATTTT.

This clone was recorded only once. The V gene is TRBV18, the J gene TRBJ1-2; perhaps TRBD1 as D (5 bases). The CDR3 consists of 13 residues. Looked up from germline, CDR1 is KGHSH and CDR2 is LQKENI. V lost 2 bases and J 6 bases, leaving 10 bases between the germline ends. CDR3 region: CASSPAGGNGYTF. In DNA, the CDR3 is TGTGCCAGCTCACCAGCGGGGGGAAATGGCTACACCTTC.

The genes are TRBV14 and TRBJ1-2, with 7 bases aligning to TRBD1. The CDR3 loop spans 15 amino acids. Looked up from germline, CDR1 is SGHDN and CDR2 is FVKESK. V lost 1 base and J lost 5; bases outside the gene matches: 7. The CDR3 spells CASSQAGQAGYGYTF. Here the CDR3 DNA reads TGTGCCAGCAGCCAAGCAGGACAGGCTGGGTATGGCTACACCTTC.

The rearrangement links TRBV5-1 to TRBJ2-2; D not certain. CDR3 length: 13 amino acids. V lost 4 bases to trimming and J lost 7 bases, with 11 bases between them. CDR1 and CDR2 (germline): SGHRS, YFSETQ. CDR3 in DNA: TGCGCCAGCAGCCACGGTGTGGTCGGGGAGCTGTTTTTT. Encoded protein: CASSHGVVGELFF.

The chain recombines TRBV28 with TRBJ1-2; 11 nucleotides agree with TRBD1. CDR1 is MDHEN, CDR2 SYDVKM, per germline. The CDR3 totals 17 residues. Trimming at V came to 4 bases and at J to 4 bases, leaving 11 bases not matched to a gene. The CDR3 region has the DNA TGTGCCAGCAGTTCCCCCGCCCGGGGGACAGGGGGCTATGGCTACACCTTC. Protein sequence: CASSSPARGTGGYGYTF.

This clone was seen more than once but under ten times. The CDR3 sequence: CAISEAGTTEQFF. The DNA of the CDR3 is TGTGCCATCAGTGAGGCCGGGACTACCGAGCAGTTCTTC. The rearrangement joins TRBV10-3 to TRBJ2-1; 7 bases agree with TRBD2. V was clipped by 2 bases and J by 10 bases; unmatched bases: 5. CDR1 ENHRY and CDR2 SYGVKD come from the germline V gene. This CDR3 region has 13 residues.